What follows are 8 T cell receptor beta chains derived from one specimen sequenced in a study of blood T cell repertoires in COVID-19. Sequencing used immunoSEQ multiplex PCR; TCRdb keeps in-frame clones, though not all of them. The table includes fewer than 35,000 clones, about 85% detected once. Sequencing was performed on peripheral blood. The receptors were sampled from an elderly woman with active or convalescent COVID-19.

This clone was seen a handful of times. The V and J genes are TRBV5-1 and TRBJ2-6, with D perhaps assigned TRBD1 or TRBD2 (6 bases each). V was clipped by 4 bases and J by 2 bases, with 10 bases between them. The CDR3 loop spans 15 amino acids. Germline CDR1 reads SGHRS; CDR2 reads YFSETQ. In DNA, the CDR3 is TGCGCCAGCAGCATGGGGGGCGCTGGGGCCAACGTCCTGACTTTC. Amino acid sequence: CASSMGGAGANVLTF.

The V and J genes are TRBV6-1 and TRBJ1-5; D call uncertain. This CDR3 spans 15 amino acids. Per the germline V gene, CDR1 is MNHNS and CDR2 is SASEGT. Trimming pared 2 bases from V and 6 bases from J, leaving 14 bases between. The CDR3 DNA reads TGTGCCAGCAGTGAAACCCCAGTGTATTTTCAGCCCCAGCATTTT. Its translation: CASSETPVYFQPQHF.

In its sample, this clone was seen once. This chain connects TRBV2 to TRBJ2-2; 8 nucleotides agree with TRBD2. CDR1 is SNHLY and CDR2 is FYNNEI in the germline V gene. The trim removed 4 bases at V and 2 bases at J, leaving 9 bases unmatched. The CDR3 has 17 amino acids. As DNA, the CDR3 is TGTGCCAGCAGTGCCCGGGGAGCGGGGGTTAACACCGGGGAGCTGTTTTTT. Residues: CASSARGAGVNTGELFF.

This chain links TRBV2 with TRBJ2-3, with 7 bases matching TRBD2. Germline CDR1 is SNHLY and CDR2 is FYNNEI. Unmatched junction bases numbered 4, after V lost 4 bases and J lost 3 bases. CDR3 length equals 14 residues. The CDR3 DNA reads as TGTGCCAGCAGTGGGACTAGAGGGACAGATACGCAGTATTTT. It yields the protein CASSGTRGTDTQYF.

The chain recombines TRBV5-1 with TRBJ2-5; D is unclear. CDR1 is SGHRS, CDR2 YFSETQ, per germline. The CDR3 totals 15 residues. V shed 0 bases and J shed 5 bases, with 14 bases lying between them. CDR3 loop: CASSLVSSRYETQYF. Written as DNA, the CDR3 is TGCGCCAGCAGCTTGGTGTCTAGTCGGTATGAGACCCAGTACTTC.

As for this clone: The sample carries other DNA sequences with the same CDR3. The chain has TRBV27 and TRBJ2-7; TRBD1 matches 9 bases. Germline assignment: CDR1 MNHEY and CDR2 SMNVEV (reference sequence). Unmatched junction bases numbered 2, after V lost 3 bases and J lost 2 bases. This CDR3 has 14 residues. CDR3 bases: TGTGCCAGCAGTTTGGGACAGGGTCCCTACGAGCAGTACTTC. Translation: CASSLGQGPYEQYF.

The V call is TRBV10-1, the J call TRBJ1-1, with 7 bases aligning to TRBD1. Germline V lookup: CDR1 WNHNN, CDR2 SYGVQD (reference sequence). The CDR3 is made up of 12 amino acids. The CDR3 region is CVERGPNTEAFF. Written as DNA, the CDR3 is TGCGTTGAAAGGGGGCCGAACACTGAAGCTTTCTTT.

The chain recombines TRBV28 with TRBJ2-7, with 8 bases matching TRBD1. Germline CDR1 reads MDHEN; CDR2 reads SYDVKM. V trimming: 3 bases; J trimming: 6 bases; junction bases outside the gene matches: 10. This CDR3 has 15 residues. CDR3 bases: TGTGCCAGCAGTTTTGGGACAGGCGGCGCGGTCGAGCAGTACTTC. Its protein product is CASSFGTGGAVEQYF.